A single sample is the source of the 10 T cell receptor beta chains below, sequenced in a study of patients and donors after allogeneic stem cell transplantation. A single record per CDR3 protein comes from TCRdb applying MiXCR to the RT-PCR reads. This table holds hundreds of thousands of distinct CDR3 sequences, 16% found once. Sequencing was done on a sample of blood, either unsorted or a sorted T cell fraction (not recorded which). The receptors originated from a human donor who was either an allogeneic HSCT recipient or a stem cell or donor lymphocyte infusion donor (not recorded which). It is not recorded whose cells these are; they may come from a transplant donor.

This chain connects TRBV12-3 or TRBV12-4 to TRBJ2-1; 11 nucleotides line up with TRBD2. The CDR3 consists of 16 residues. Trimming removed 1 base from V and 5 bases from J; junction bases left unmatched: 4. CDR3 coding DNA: TGTGCCAGCAGTTTAGTGGGACTAGCGGAACACAATGAGCAGTTCTTC. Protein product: CASSLVGLAEHNEQFF.

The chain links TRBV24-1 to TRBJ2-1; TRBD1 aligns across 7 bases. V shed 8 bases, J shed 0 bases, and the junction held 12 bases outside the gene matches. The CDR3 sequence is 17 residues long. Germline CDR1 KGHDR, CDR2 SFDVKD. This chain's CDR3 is CATTYPREGASYNEQFF. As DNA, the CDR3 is TGTGCCACCACTTATCCACGCGAGGGGGCCTCCTACAATGAGCAGTTCTTC.

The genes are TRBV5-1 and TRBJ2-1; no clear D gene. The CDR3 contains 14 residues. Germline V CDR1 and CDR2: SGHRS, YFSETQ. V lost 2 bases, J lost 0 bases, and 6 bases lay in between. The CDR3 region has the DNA TGCGCCAGCAGCTTTACAAGCTCCTACAATGAGCAGTTCTTC. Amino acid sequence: CASSFTSSYNEQFF.

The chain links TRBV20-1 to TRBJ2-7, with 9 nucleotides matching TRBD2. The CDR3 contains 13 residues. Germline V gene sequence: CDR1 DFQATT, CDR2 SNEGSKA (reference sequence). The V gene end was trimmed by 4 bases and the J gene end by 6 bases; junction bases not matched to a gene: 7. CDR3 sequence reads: CSAIIAGGREQYF. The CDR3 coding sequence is TGCAGTGCTATAATCGCGGGGGGGCGCGAGCAGTACTTC.

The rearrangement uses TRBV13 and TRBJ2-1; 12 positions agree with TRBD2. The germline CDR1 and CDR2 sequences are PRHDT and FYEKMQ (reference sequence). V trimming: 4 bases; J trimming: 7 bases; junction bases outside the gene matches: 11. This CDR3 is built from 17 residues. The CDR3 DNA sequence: TGTGCCAGCAGCTCCCGCTTGCTAGCGGGAGGGCCTAATGAGCAGTTCTTC. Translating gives CASSSRLLAGGPNEQFF.

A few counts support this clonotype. In DNA form, the CDR3 reads TGCGCCAGCAGCCCGGCGGTAGGGATACCCCTGAACACTGAAGCTTTCTTT. This codes for CASSPAVGIPLNTEAFF. The chain recombines TRBV5-1 with TRBJ1-1; no reliable D call. The CDR3 totals 17 residues. Trimming cost V 4 bases and J 0 bases, with 19 bases left between them. Germline-derived CDR1 and CDR2 are SGHRS and YFSETQ.

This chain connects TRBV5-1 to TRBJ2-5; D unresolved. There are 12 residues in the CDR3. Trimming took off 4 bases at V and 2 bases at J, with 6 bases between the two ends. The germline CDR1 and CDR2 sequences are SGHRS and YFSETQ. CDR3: CASSVTQETQYF. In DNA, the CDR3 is TGCGCCAGCAGCGTAACTCAAGAGACCCAGTACTTC.

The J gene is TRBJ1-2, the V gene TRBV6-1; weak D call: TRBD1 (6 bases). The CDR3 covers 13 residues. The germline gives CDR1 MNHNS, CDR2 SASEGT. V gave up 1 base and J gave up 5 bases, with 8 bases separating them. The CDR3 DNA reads TGTGCCAGCAGTGAAGGGACAGCATATGGCTACACCTTC. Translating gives CASSEGTAYGYTF.

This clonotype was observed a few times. CDR3 residues: CASSELPSGELFF. CDR3 DNA: TGTGCCAGCAGTGAACTCCCTTCCGGGGAGCTGTTTTTT. The chain links TRBV6-1 to TRBJ2-2; D remains ambiguous. The CDR3 loop spans 13 amino acids. Germline V gene lookup returns CDR1 MNHNS and CDR2 SASEGT. Trimming pared 2 bases from V and 6 bases from J, leaving 7 bases between.

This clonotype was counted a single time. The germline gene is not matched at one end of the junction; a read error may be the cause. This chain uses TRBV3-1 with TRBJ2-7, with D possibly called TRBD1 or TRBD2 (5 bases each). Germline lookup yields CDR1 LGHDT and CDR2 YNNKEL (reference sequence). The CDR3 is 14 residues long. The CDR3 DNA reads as TGTGCCAGCAGCCCATCCGGGACGATCCACGGGCAGCACTTC. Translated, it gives CASSPSGTIHGQHF.